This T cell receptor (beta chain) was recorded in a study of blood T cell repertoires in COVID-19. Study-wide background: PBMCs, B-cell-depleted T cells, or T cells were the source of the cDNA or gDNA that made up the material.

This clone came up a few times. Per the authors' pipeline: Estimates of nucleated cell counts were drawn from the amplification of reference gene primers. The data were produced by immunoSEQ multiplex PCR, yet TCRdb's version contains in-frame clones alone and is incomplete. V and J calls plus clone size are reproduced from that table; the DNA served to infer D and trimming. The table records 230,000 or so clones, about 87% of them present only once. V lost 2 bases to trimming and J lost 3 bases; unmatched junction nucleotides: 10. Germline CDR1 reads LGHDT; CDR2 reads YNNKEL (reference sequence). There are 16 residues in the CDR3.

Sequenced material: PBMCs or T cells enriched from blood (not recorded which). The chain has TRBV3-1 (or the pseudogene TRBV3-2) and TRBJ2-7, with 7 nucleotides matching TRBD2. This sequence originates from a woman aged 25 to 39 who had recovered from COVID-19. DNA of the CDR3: TGTGCCAGCAGCCAACCAGCGGGGCCCTCTGACTACGAGCAGTACTTC. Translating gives CASSQPAGPSDYEQYF.